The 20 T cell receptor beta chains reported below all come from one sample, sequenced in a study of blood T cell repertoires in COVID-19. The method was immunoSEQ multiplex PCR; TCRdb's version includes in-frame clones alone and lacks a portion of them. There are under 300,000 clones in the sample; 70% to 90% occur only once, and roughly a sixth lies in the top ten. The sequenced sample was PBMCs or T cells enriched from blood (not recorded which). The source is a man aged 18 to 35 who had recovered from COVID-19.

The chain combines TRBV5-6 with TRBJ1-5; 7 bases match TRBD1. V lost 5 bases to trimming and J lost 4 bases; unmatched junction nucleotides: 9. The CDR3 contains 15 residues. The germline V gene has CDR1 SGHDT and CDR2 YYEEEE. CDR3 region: CASSLNRGANQPQHF. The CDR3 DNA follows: TGTGCCAGCAGTCTTAACAGGGGCGCAAATCAGCCCCAGCATTTT.

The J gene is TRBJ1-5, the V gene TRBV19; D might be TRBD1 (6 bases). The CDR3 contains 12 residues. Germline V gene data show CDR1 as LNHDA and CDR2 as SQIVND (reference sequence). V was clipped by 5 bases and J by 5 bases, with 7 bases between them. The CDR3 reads CASSAGDQPQHF. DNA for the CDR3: TGTGCCAGTAGTGCAGGGGATCAGCCCCAGCATTTT.

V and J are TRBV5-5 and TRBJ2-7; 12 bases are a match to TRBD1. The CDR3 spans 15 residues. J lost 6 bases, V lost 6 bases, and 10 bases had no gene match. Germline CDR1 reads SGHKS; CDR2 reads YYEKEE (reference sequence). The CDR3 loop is CASINSRDRGLEQYF. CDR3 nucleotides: TGTGCCAGCATCAATTCTAGGGACAGGGGGCTCGAGCAGTACTTC.

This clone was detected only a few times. CDR3 loop: CAWSVQGQGNQPQHF. Here the CDR3 DNA reads TGTGCCTGGAGTGTACAAGGACAGGGAAATCAGCCCCAGCATTTT. The chain is built from TRBV30 and TRBJ1-5; 8 nucleotides align to TRBD1. Trimming at V came to 0 bases and at J to 4 bases, leaving 5 bases not matched to a gene. The length of the CDR3 is 15 residues. Germline-derived CDR1 and CDR2 are GTSNPN and SVGIG (reference sequence). The full variable domain, completed using reference TRBV30 and TRBJ1-5, is SQTIHQWPATLVQPVGSPLSLECTVEGTSNPNLYWYRQAAGRGLQLLFYSVGIGQISSEVPQNLSASRPQDRQFILSSKKLLLSDSGFYLCAWSVQGQGNQPQHFGDGTRLSIL.

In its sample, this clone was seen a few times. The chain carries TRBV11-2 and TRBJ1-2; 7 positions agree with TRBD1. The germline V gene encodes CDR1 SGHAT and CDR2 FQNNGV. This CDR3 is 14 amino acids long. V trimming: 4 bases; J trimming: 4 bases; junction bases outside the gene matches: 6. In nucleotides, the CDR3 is TGTGCCAGCAGCTCGCCTAGGGGGCCCTATGGCTACACCTTC. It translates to CASSSPRGPYGYTF.

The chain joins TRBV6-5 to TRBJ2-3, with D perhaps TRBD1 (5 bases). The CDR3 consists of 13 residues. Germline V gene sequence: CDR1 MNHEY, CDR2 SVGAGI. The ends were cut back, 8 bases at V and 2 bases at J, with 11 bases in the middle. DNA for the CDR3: TGTGCCAGCCGTCAGGGCCCCACAGATACGCAGTATTTT. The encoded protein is CASRQGPTDTQYF.

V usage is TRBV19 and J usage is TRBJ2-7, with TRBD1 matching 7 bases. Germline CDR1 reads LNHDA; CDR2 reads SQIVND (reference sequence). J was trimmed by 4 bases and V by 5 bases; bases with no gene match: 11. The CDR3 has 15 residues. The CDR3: CASSPHNRGVYEQYF. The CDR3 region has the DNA TGTGCCAGTAGTCCCCACAACAGGGGTGTGTACGAGCAGTACTTC.

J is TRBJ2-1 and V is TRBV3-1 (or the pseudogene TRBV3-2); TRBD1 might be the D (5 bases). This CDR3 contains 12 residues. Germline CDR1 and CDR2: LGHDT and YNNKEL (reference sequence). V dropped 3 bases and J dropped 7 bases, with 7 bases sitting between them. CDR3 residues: CASSHDSNEQFF. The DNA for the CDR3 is TGTGCCAGCAGCCACGACAGTAATGAGCAGTTCTTC.

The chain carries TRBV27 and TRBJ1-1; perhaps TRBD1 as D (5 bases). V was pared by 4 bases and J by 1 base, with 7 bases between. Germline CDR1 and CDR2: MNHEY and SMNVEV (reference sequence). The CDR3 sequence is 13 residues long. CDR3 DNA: TGTGCCAGCAGTTCACAGGAGAACACTGAAGCTTTCTTT. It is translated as CASSSQENTEAFF.

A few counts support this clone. As DNA, the CDR3 is TGCGCCAGCAGCCAAGACGCACAGCCAGGGTATGGCTACACCTTC. Protein: CASSQDAQPGYGYTF. The rearrangement joins TRBV4-1 to TRBJ1-2; tentatively, D is TRBD1 (5 bases). Per germline, CDR1 MGHRA and CDR2 YSYEKL. With 0 bases removed from V and 5 bases from J, the gap between germline ends came to 13 bases. The CDR3 spans 15 residues.

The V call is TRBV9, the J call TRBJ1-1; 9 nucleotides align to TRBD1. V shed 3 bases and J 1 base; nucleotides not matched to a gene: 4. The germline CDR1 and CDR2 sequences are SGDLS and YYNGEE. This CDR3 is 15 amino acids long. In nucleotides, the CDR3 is TGTGCCAGCAGCGCTGGACAGGGGCGGAACACTGAAGCTTTCTTT. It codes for CASSAGQGRNTEAFF.

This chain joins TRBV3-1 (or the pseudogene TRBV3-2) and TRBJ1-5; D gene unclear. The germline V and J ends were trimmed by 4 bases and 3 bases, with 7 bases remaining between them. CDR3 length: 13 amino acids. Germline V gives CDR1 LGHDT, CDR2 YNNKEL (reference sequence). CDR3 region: CASSRDINQPQHF. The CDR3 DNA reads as TGTGCCAGCAGCCGCGACATCAATCAGCCCCAGCATTTT.

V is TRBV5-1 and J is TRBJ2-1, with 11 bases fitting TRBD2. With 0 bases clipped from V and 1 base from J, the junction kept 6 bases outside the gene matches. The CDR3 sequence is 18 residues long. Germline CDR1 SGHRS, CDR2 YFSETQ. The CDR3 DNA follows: TGCGCCAGCAGCTTGGCCCTAGCGGGGGGCCCTTCCTACAATGAGCAGTTCTTC. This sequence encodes CASSLALAGGPSYNEQFF.

The CDR3, as DNA: TGCGCCAGCAGCCAAGACAGGAGCCGAGGGGAGACCCAGTACTTC. Amino acid sequence: CASSQDRSRGETQYF. The V gene is TRBV5-1, the J gene TRBJ2-5; D possibly corresponds to TRBD1 (6 bases). This CDR3 is 15 amino acids long. V lost 4 bases and J 5 bases, leaving 18 bases between the germline ends. Germline CDR1 SGHRS, CDR2 YFSETQ. Full variable domain (outside the CDR3, taken from reference TRBV5-1 and TRBJ2-5): KAGVTQTPRYLIKTRGQQVTLSCSPISGHRSVSWYQQTPGQGLQFLFEYFSETQRNKGNFPGRFSGRQFSNSRSEMNVSTLELGDSALYLCASSQDRSRGETQYFGPGTRLLVL.

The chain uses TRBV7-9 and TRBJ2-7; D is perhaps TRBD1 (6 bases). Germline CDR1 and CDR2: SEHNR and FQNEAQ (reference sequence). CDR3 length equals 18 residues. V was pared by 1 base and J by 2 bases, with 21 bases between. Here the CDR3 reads CASSLDPQQTGTPYEQYF. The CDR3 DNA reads TGTGCCAGCAGCTTAGACCCCCAACAAACAGGGACCCCCTACGAGCAGTACTTC.

As DNA, the CDR3 is TGTGCCAGCAGCTCCGATGTAGCCTCCTACAATGAGCAGTTCTTC. Its translation is CASSSDVASYNEQFF. The J gene is TRBJ2-1, the V gene TRBV7-2; D uncertain. Germline CDR1 reads SGHTA; CDR2 reads FQGNSA. This CDR3 has 15 amino acids. V lost 4 bases and J 0 bases, leaving 10 bases between the germline ends.

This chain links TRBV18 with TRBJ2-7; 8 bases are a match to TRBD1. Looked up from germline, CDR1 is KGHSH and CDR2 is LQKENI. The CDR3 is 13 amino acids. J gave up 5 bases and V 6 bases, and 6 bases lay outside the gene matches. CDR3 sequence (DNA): TGTGCCAGCTCGCGGACAGGGTCAGACGAGCAGTACTTC. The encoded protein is CASSRTGSDEQYF.

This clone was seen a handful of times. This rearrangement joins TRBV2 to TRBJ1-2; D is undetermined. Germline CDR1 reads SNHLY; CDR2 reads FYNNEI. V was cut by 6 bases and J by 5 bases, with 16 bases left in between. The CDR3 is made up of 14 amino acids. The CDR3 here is CASSPSTTLYGYTF. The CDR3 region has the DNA TGTGCCAGCAGCCCTTCGACTACCCTTTATGGCTACACCTTC.

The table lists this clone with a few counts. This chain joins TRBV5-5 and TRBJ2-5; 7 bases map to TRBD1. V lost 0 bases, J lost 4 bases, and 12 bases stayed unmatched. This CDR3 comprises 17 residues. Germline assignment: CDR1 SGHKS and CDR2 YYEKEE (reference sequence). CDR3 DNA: TGTGCCAGCAGCTTGGTCATAACCGGGACAGTTCGAGAGACCCAGTACTTC. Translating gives CASSLVITGTVRETQYF.

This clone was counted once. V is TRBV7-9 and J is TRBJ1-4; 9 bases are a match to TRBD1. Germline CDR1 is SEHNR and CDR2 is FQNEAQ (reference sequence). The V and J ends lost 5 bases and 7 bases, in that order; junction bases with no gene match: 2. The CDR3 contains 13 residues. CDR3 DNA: TGTGCCAGCAGCACGACAGGGGGTGAAAAACTGTTTTTT. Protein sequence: CASSTTGGEKLFF.